A selection of T cell receptor beta chains follows, all from one sample in a study of CD8 T cells in ankylosing spondylitis. TCRdb recomputed calls from the 5' RACE reads with MiXCR, one row per CDR3 protein. Found here are hundreds of thousands of distinct CDR3 sequences, 12% of them singletons; the top ten hold more than 0.5%. Sequencing input: blood, either unsorted or a sorted T cell fraction (not recorded which). Every receptor here comes from a male donor with ankylosing spondylitis. CDR3s include the opening cysteine and the closing phenylalanine or tryptophan. The D gene is left open where the match is weak. Size tells how often a clone was seen (once, few, many) or the class of an expanded clone, and some rows leave it out.

CDR3 DNA	CDR3 protein	clone size	D gene	J gene	V gene
TGTGCCAGCAGCTTGCGCGGGGACTATAATTCACCCCTCCACTTT	CASSLRGDYNSPLHF	NA	NA	TRBJ1-6	TRBV5-6
TGTGCCAGCAGCCCCCGGGACGGTAAGACCTACGAGCAGTACTTC	CASSPRDGKTYEQYF	many	NA	TRBJ2-7	TRBV9
TGTGCCAGCAGCTTAGCGTCGGGAGGCGCAAGGGGCTATGGCTACACCTTC	CASSLASGGARGYGYTF	NA	NA	TRBJ1-2	TRBV7-6
TGCAGCGTCTGTGACGGGAAGGCCATTCAGTACTTC	CSVCDGKAIQYF	NA	NA	TRBJ2-4	TRBV29-1
TGTGCCAGCAGTGAAACGTGGGGGATGGGCTACACCTTC	CASSETWGMGYTF	NA	NA	TRBJ1-2	TRBV25-1
TGTGCCACCAGGGCAACCTGGACTAGCGGGAACTACGAGCAGTACTTC	CATRATWTSGNYEQYF	NA	TRBD2	TRBJ2-7	TRBV15
TGTGCCAGCAGTTACTTGACCGAGCAGGAGACCCAGTACTTC	CASSYLTEQETQYF	NA	NA	TRBJ2-5	TRBV6-5
TGTGCCAGCAGCTTGCGACAGCATGGCTACACCTTC	CASSLRQHGYTF	few	NA	TRBJ1-2	TRBV7-2
TGCAGTGCTACGAGGGCTAGCGGGAGTCTTATCAATGAGCAGTTCTTC	CSATRASGSLINEQFF	NA	TRBD2	TRBJ2-1	TRBV20-1
TGTGCCAGCAGCTTATATGCTAGCGGGGCGGGGGCCTACAATGAGCAGTTCTTC	CASSLYASGAGAYNEQFF	NA	TRBD2	TRBJ2-1	TRBV11-2
TGTGCCAGCAGCGTAGGGGGACACAGCACAGATACGCAGTATTTT	CASSVGGHSTDTQYF	few	NA	TRBJ2-3	TRBV9
TGTGCCTGGAGCAAGGGTAACACAGATACGCAGTATTTT	CAWSKGNTDTQYF	many	NA	TRBJ2-3	TRBV30
TGTGCCAGCAGCTTGGGTCCCCATCAGCCCCAGCATTTT	CASSLGPHQPQHF	few	NA	TRBJ1-5	TRBV7-3
TGCGCCAGCAGCCAGGGGGGAGACAAAACAGATACGCAGTATTTT	CASSQGGDKTDTQYF	NA	NA	TRBJ2-3	TRBV4-3
TGCAGCGTGGGTTGGACTGAAGCTTTCTTT	CSVGWTEAFF	few	NA	TRBJ1-1	TRBV29-1
TGCGCCAGCAGCCAAGTCTTCGGGGGACGTAACACAGATACGCAGTATTTT	CASSQVFGGRNTDTQYF	few	NA	TRBJ2-3	TRBV4-3
TGCAGTGCTAGTACGGATTACGAGCAGTACTTC	CSASTDYEQYF	many	NA	TRBJ2-7	TRBV20-1
TGCAGTTCTAGGGACAGCCTAGGTACTGAAGCTTTCTTT	CSSRDSLGTEAFF	many	TRBD1	TRBJ1-1	TRBV20-1